Listed below are T cell receptor beta chains from one sample, sequenced in a study of spatial heterogeneity in lung cancer. TCRdb recomputed calls from the 5' RACE reads with MiXCR, one row per CDR3 protein. The sample lists roughly 32,000 distinct CDR3 sequences; more than 9% were seen once. The specimen was PBMCs, collected at follow-up. These receptors were obtained from a female donor with early-stage non-small cell lung cancer. CDR3s include the opening cysteine and the closing phenylalanine or tryptophan. A D gene is named only where the DNA matches it firmly. Size values are once, few and many counts, or a class for expanded clones, and some rows have none.

V gene: TRBV28
D gene: .
clone size: many
J gene: TRBJ2-3
CDR3 DNA: TGTGCCAGGAACACTAGGGGGGCCACAGATACGCAGTATTTT
CDR3 protein: CARNTRGATDTQYF

V gene: TRBV7-9
D gene: .
clone size: many
J gene: TRBJ1-2
CDR3 DNA: TGTGCCAGCACCCCAGGCGACGGCAACCTTTATGGCTACACCTTC
CDR3 protein: CASTPGDGNLYGYTF

V gene: TRBV7-2
D gene: TRBD2
clone size: few
J gene: TRBJ2-5
CDR3 DNA: TGTGCCAGCAGCTTAGCGTGGGGGGGGGAGACCCAGTACTTC
CDR3 protein: CASSLAWGGETQYF

V gene: TRBV11-2
D gene: .
clone size: .
J gene: TRBJ2-5
CDR3 DNA: TGTGCCAGCAGCTTAGCTGGGCGGCAAGAGACCCAGTACTTC
CDR3 protein: CASSLAGRQETQYF

V gene: TRBV19
D gene: TRBD1
clone size: many
J gene: TRBJ1-1
CDR3 DNA: TGTGCCAGTACCCTCTTCCCGACAGGGGCGAACACTGAAGCTTTCTTT
CDR3 protein: CASTLFPTGANTEAFF

V gene: TRBV7-8
D gene: TRBD1
clone size: .
J gene: TRBJ2-3
CDR3 DNA: TGTGCCAGCAGCCCCGGGACAGTGTCCACAGATACGCAGTATTTT
CDR3 protein: CASSPGTVSTDTQYF

V gene: TRBV5-1
D gene: .
clone size: many
J gene: TRBJ2-1
CDR3 DNA: TGCGCCAGCCGAGCCGTCGGGACTGAGCAGTTCTTC
CDR3 protein: CASRAVGTEQFF

V gene: TRBV11-3
D gene: .
clone size: many
J gene: TRBJ1-1
CDR3 DNA: TGTGCCAGCAGCTTGGGAAGCGGCAACACTGAAGCTTTCTTT
CDR3 protein: CASSLGSGNTEAFF

V gene: TRBV6-2/TRBV6-3
D gene: .
clone size: .
J gene: TRBJ2-1
CDR3 DNA: TGTGCCAGCAGTTACGGCTTGAGGAATGAGCAGTTCTTC
CDR3 protein: CASSYGLRNEQFF

V gene: TRBV7-9
D gene: .
clone size: few
J gene: TRBJ1-2
CDR3 DNA: TGTGCCAGCAGCTTGGAACCGAACTATGGCTACACCTTC
CDR3 protein: CASSLEPNYGYTF

V gene: TRBV11-3
D gene: .
clone size: few
J gene: TRBJ2-6
CDR3 DNA: TGTGCCAGCAGCTCAACGACAGTCTCTGGGGCCAACGTCCTGACTTTC
CDR3 protein: CASSSTTVSGANVLTF

V gene: TRBV5-6
D gene: .
clone size: few
J gene: TRBJ2-2
CDR3 DNA: TGTGCCAGCACCCTCGGGGGACTCCCCACCGGGGAGCTGTTTTTT
CDR3 protein: CASTLGGLPTGELFF

V gene: TRBV28
D gene: TRBD2
clone size: .
J gene: TRBJ2-7
CDR3 DNA: TGTGCCAGCATTCCTAGCGGGGGGCGCTACGAGCAGTACTTC
CDR3 protein: CASIPSGGRYEQYF

V gene: TRBV7-2
D gene: .
clone size: few
J gene: TRBJ2-2
CDR3 DNA: TGTGCCAGCAGCTTAGCCAGGGGACTCACCGGGGAGCTGTTTTTT
CDR3 protein: CASSLARGLTGELFF

V gene: TRBV7-6
D gene: .
clone size: many
J gene: TRBJ2-7
CDR3 DNA: TGTGCCAGCAGCTTAGGATTCGGGACAATGTTGACGGGAGAGCAGTACTTC
CDR3 protein: CASSLGFGTMLTGEQYF

V gene: TRBV28
D gene: TRBD1
clone size: .
J gene: TRBJ2-1
CDR3 DNA: TGTGCCAGCAGTTTTACCCCCCCAGGGGGCCCCTACAATGAGCAGTTCTTC
CDR3 protein: CASSFTPPGGPYNEQFF

V gene: TRBV28
D gene: TRBD1
clone size: few
J gene: TRBJ2-3
CDR3 DNA: TGTGCCAGCAGTTTGTCCCCGGGACAGGGGTCCGATACGCAGTATTTT
CDR3 protein: CASSLSPGQGSDTQYF

V gene: TRBV7-2
D gene: TRBD2
clone size: few
J gene: TRBJ2-5
CDR3 DNA: TGTGCCAGCAGCTTCCCGACTAGCGGGGGGGCCAAAGAGACCCAGTACTTC
CDR3 protein: CASSFPTSGGAKETQYF

V gene: TRBV5-4
D gene: TRBD2
clone size: many
J gene: TRBJ2-3
CDR3 DNA: TGTGCCAGCAGCGAGAGGACTAGCGGGCCCACAGATACGCAGTATTTT
CDR3 protein: CASSERTSGPTDTQYF

V gene: TRBV29-1
D gene: TRBD1
clone size: few
J gene: TRBJ1-1
CDR3 DNA: TGCAGCGTAGTACAGGGGAAGAACACTGAAGCTTTCTTT
CDR3 protein: CSVVQGKNTEAFF

V gene: TRBV20-1
D gene: TRBD2
clone size: .
J gene: TRBJ2-4
CDR3 DNA: TGCAGTGCTGATAGCGGGAGGGAAAGGAACATTCAGTACTTC
CDR3 protein: CSADSGRERNIQYF

V gene: TRBV20-1
D gene: .
clone size: many
J gene: TRBJ1-6
CDR3 DNA: TGCAGTGCTAGAGTAGGTCAGGGTTATTCACCCCTCCACTTT
CDR3 protein: CSARVGQGYSPLHF

V gene: TRBV29-1
D gene: .
clone size: few
J gene: TRBJ2-2
CDR3 DNA: TGCAGCGTTTCGCCCACTTCCTCGGGGGGGGAGCTGTTTTTT
CDR3 protein: CSVSPTSSGGELFF

V gene: TRBV6-2/TRBV6-3
D gene: .
clone size: few
J gene: TRBJ1-2
CDR3 DNA: TGTGCCAGCAGTTCACCTTATGGCTACACCTTC
CDR3 protein: CASSSPYGYTF

V gene: TRBV12-3/TRBV12-4
D gene: .
clone size: .
J gene: TRBJ1-5
CDR3 DNA: TGTGCCAGCAGTTTAAGGGGTAGCAATCAGCCCCAGCATTTT
CDR3 protein: CASSLRGSNQPQHF

V gene: TRBV7-8
D gene: .
clone size: many
J gene: TRBJ2-2
CDR3 DNA: TGTGCCAGCAGCCCACAGGACTGGGCGGTCGGGGAGCTGTTTTTT
CDR3 protein: CASSPQDWAVGELFF

V gene: TRBV20-1
D gene: TRBD1
clone size: few
J gene: TRBJ1-5
CDR3 DNA: TGCAGTGCCGTTGGCGACAGGGGTGGCAATCAGCCCCAGCATTTT
CDR3 protein: CSAVGDRGGNQPQHF